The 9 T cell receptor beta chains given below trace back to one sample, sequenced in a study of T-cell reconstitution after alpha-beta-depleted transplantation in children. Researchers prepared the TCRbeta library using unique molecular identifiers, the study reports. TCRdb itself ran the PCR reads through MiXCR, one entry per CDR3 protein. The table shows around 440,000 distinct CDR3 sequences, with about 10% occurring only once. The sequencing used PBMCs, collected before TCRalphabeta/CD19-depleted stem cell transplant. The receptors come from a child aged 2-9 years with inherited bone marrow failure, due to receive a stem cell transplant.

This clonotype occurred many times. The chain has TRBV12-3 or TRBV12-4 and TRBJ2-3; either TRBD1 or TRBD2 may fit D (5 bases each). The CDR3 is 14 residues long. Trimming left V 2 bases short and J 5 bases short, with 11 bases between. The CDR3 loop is CASSLIGAEDTQYF. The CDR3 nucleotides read TGTGCCAGCAGTTTAATCGGGGCTGAAGATACGCAGTATTTT.

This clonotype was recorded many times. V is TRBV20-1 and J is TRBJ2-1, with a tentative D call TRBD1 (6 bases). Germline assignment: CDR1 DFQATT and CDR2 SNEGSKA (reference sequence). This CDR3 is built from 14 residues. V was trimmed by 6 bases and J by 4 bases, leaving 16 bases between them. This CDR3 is CSAQASRGYNEQFF. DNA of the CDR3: TGCAGTGCCCAGGCGTCCAGGGGATACAATGAGCAGTTCTTC.

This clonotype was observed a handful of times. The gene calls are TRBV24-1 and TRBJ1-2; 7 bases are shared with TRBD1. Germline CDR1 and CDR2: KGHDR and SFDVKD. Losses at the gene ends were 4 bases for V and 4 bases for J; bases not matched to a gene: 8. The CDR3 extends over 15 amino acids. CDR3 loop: CATSDPRQGGYGYTF. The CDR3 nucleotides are TGTGCCACCAGTGACCCCAGACAGGGAGGCTATGGCTACACCTTC.

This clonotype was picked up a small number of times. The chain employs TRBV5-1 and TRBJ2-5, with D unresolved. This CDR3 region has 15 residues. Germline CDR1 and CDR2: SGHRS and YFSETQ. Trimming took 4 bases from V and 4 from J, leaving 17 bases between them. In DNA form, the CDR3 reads TGCGCCAGCAGCCAGCATGGACCGCTTAGAGAGACCCAGTACTTC. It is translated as CASSQHGPLRETQYF. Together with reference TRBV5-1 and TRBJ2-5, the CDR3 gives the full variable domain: KAGVTQTPRYLIKTRGQQVTLSCSPISGHRSVSWYQQTPGQGLQFLFEYFSETQRNKGNFPGRFSGRQFSNSRSEMNVSTLELGDSALYLCASSQHGPLRETQYFGPGTRLLVL.

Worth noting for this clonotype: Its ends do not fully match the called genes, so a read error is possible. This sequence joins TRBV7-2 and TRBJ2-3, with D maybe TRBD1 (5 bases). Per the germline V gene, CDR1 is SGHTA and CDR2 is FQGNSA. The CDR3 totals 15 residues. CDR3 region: CASSLFGLNTGTQYF. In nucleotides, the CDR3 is TGTGCCAGCAGCTTATTTGGCCTAAACACAGGTACGCAGTATTTT.

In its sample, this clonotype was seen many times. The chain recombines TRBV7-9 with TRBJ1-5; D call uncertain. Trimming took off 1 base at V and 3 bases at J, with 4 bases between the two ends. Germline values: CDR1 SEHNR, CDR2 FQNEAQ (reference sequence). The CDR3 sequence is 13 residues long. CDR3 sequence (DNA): TGTGCCAGCAGCTTAGACCCCAATCAGCCCCAGCATTTT. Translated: CASSLDPNQPQHF.

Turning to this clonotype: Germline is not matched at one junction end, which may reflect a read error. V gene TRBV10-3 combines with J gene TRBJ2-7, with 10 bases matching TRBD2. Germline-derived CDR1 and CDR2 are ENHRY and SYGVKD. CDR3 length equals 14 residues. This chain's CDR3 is CAISESSGRDEKYF. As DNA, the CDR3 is TGTGCCATCAGTGAGTCAAGCGGGAGGGACGAGAAGTACTTC.

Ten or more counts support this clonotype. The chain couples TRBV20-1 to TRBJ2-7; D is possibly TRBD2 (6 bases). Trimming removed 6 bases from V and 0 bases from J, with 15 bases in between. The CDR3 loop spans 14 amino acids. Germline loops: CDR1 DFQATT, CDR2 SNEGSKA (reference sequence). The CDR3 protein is CSAYRTTSSYEQYF. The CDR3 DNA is TGCAGTGCCTATCGGACGACTAGCTCCTACGAGCAGTACTTC.

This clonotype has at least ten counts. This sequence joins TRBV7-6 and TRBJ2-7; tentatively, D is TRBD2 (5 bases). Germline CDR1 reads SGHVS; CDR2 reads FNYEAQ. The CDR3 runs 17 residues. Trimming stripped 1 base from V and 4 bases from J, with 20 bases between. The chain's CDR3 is CASSLEVKVTPGYEQYF. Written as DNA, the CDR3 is TGTGCCAGCAGCTTAGAGGTGAAGGTGACCCCGGGATACGAGCAGTACTTC.